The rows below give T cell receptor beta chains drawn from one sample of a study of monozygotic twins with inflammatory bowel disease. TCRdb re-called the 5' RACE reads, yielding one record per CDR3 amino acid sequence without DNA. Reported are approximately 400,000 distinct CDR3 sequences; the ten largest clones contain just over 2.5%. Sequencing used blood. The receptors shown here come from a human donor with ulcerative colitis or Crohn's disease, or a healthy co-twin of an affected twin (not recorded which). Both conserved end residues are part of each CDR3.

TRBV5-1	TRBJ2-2	CASSTGDPNTGELFF
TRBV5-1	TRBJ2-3	CASSPPVRAAGGDTQYF
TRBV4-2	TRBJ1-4	CASSQDSTGGGGEKLFF
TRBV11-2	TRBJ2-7	CASSPVVASGKYEQYF
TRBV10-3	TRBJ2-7	CAISEWTSTYEQYF
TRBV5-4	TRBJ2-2	CASSLGTITGITGELFF
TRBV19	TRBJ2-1	CASSRTRDEQFF
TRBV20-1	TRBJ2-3	CSARVLSDTQYF
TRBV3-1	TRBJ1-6	CASSQELSAQGSPLHF
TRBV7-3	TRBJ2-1	CASSSRSGGARFGSYNEQFF
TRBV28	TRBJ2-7	CASSLTVPSGSYEQYF
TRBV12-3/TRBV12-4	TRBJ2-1	CASSPQFGTSSYNEQFF
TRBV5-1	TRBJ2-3	CASSPLAGGRDTQYF
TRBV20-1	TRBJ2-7	CSARGDSSYEQYF
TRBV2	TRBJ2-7	CASSGVGRQEGF
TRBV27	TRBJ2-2	CASREDRGPNLNTGELFF
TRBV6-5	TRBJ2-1	CASSYPNRDRGYNEQFF
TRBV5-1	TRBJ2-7	CASSFAVGSYEQYF
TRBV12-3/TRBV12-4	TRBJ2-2	CASRPTGGMGTGELFF
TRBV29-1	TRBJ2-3	CSVEDQKRGGLNTQYF
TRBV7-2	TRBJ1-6	CASSEYVSPLHF
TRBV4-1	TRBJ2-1	CASSYRGPNEQFF
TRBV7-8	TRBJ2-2	CASSLAETGGPTGELFF
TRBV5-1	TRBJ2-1	CASSSMVGGSGNEQFF
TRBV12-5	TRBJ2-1	CASGFTEYNEQFF
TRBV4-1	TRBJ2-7	CASSQALGQGREQYF
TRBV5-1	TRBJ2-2	CASSLTPQRQSPGELFF
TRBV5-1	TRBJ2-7	CASSFTGTKSYEQYF
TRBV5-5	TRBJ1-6	CASSLEGRYPYNSPLHF
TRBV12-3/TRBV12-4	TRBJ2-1	CASGSLGDNEQFF
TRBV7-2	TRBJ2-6	CASSPPWTGSGANVLTF
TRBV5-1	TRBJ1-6	CASSGADRGHSPLHF
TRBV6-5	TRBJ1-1	CAADYGVPGLWEAFF
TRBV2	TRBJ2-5	CASSEGRAGGTATQETQYF
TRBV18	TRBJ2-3	CASSPPWGTSGGWSTDTQYF
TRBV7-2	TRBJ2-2	CASSFFYTGELFF
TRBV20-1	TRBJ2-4	CSAEGALAKNIQYF
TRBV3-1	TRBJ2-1	CASSLPGTSKNNEQFF
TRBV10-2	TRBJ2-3	CASSGLGVDTQYF
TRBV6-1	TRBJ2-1	CASIRRAGQTNNEQFF
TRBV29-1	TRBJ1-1	CSVGQGSGTEAFF
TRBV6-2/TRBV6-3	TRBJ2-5	CASSYYSIETQYF
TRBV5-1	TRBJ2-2	CASSFSGRVNTGELFF
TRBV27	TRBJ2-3	CASSLFRVGDTDTQYF
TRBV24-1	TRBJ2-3	CATSDTSLQGSSTDTQYF
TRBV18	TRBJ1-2	CASSLATGANDYGYTF